The present T cell receptor (beta chain) was sequenced within a study of cytomegalovirus exposure and HLA in healthy donors. Study details: Unique TCRs from HLA-typed donors, 80 million to 100 million of them, were held in an early data release.

Deletions cut 2 bases from V and 5 bases from J, with 15 bases between. The CDR3 contains 16 residues. Germline V gives CDR1 MNHNS, CDR2 SASEGT. The study ran its PCR with 60 Vbeta and 13 Jbeta primers. Original handling: Later, an analysis found roughly 80 million unique TCR beta chains, and 9.5 million to 11 million of these were shared. Some clones are missing from TCRdb's copy, which holds only in-frame ones; the method was immunoSEQ multiplex PCR. V, J and clone size derive from that table, while D and trimming were established from the DNA sequence. Altogether about 170,000 clones are present, around 79% being singletons, with the ten largest covering 0.85% to 1%.

This receptor was identified in a woman between 50 and 59 years old in good health and CMV-seropositive. This chain connects TRBV6-1 to TRBJ2-2, with a weak D call TRBD1 (5 bases). Input material: PBMCs. The CDR3 DNA is TGTGCCAGCAGTGAAAGGGGAAGGGGTCGAACCGGGGAGCTGTTTTTT. Its protein is CASSERGRGRTGELFF.